This T cell receptor beta chain was profiled in a study of metastatic and nonmetastatic thyroid tumors. The overall study: It was across blood and tumor or nodule tissue from malignant and benign thyroid patients that repertoires were compared.

There are many counts of this clone. Its antigen remains unknown. Study observations and caveats: Patients with malignant thyroid tumors reportedly had significantly higher TCR beta diversity than those with benign nodules, in blood and tumor.

In the authors' workflow: The study built a papillary thyroid cancer distant-metastasis classifier from CDR3 differences across clinicopathological groups. TCRdb reanalyzed the PCR reads via MiXCR. The V and J calls here are based on TCRdb, not the publication. This table holds some 40,000 clones, more than 20% found once. Germline loops: CDR1 DFQATT, CDR2 SNEGSKA (reference sequence). The CDR3 loop spans 12 amino acids. Trimming took 2 bases from V and 6 from J, leaving 11 bases between them. Treatment of any kind had been given to no patient before thyroid surgery. This sequence originates from a female donor with papillary thyroid cancer or a benign thyroid nodule (not recorded which). Some clones in this sample may be carry-over from other donors' samples. The chain recombines TRBV20-1 with TRBJ2-7, with unresolved D. The source material was tumor tissue. As DNA, the CDR3 is TGCAGTGCTAGACCCTCTCTCGGCGAGCAGTACTTC. Its translation: CSARPSLGEQYF.